This T cell receptor (beta chain) is from a study of shared clonotypes between healthy human individuals. TCRdb keeps only in-frame clones here, not all; method: immunoSEQ multiplex PCR. The data hold approximately 740,000 clones, with about 74% observed a single time. Broader study findings: The researchers took only blood, and tissue repertoires probably look different. Generation probabilities were higher for clonotypes shared across all four sorted-subset donors than for unshared ones.

Details on this clone: Its antigen is currently unknown.

This CDR3 spans 14 amino acids. V shed 7 bases and J 1 base; nucleotides not matched to a gene: 6. Germline loops: CDR1 ENHRY, CDR2 SYGVKD. This TCR was recovered from a woman in her 30s in good health. V gene TRBV10-3 combines with J gene TRBJ2-7; 8 bases match TRBD2. Specimen: memory CD4+ T cells sorted from blood. Regarding subset: CD45RA-negative fraction. In DNA form, the CDR3 reads TGTGCCATCAAGAGCGGGAGTCAGTCCTACGAGCAGTACTTC. Protein product: CAIKSGSQSYEQYF.